The 9 T cell receptor beta chains below were found in one sample sequenced in a study of cytomegalovirus exposure and HLA in healthy donors. Data came from immunoSEQ multiplex PCR; TCRdb stores just in-frame clones and leaves some out. The table has 230,000 or so clones, around 88% seen once; the top ten hold about 2.7%. The sequencing sample was made of PBMCs. Every receptor here comes from a woman between 18 and 29 years old in good health and CMV-seronegative.

The chain uses TRBV23-1 and TRBJ1-2; 7 nucleotides line up with TRBD1. TRBV23-1 is designated an ORF whose function remains uncertain. Trimming cost V 5 bases and J 4 bases; bases outside gene matches: 4. This CDR3 region has 13 residues. The CDR3 DNA reads as TGCGCCAGCAGTTTAGGGACAGTCTATGGCTACACCTTC. Its protein product is CASSLGTVYGYTF.

The chain links TRBV2 to TRBJ2-1, with a weak D call TRBD1 (5 bases). Trimming cost V 6 bases and J 6 bases, with 9 bases left between them. Germline loops: CDR1 SNHLY, CDR2 FYNNEI. CDR3 length: 12 amino acids. CDR3 sequence reads: CASRGGANEQFF. The CDR3 DNA sequence: TGTGCCAGCAGGGGTGGGGCCAATGAGCAGTTCTTC.

The chain couples TRBV27 to TRBJ2-5, with D maybe TRBD1 (5 bases). The DNA matches TRBJ2-7 better at its end, which makes the J call doubtful. Germline V gene sequence: CDR1 MNHEY, CDR2 SMNVEV (reference sequence). CDR3 size: 14 residues. CDR3 in DNA: TGTGCCAGCAGTTTATCCCCAGGGAATTACGAGCAGTACTTC. Its translation is CASSLSPGNYEQYF.

V is TRBV5-4 and J is TRBJ2-4; TRBD2 might be the D (5 bases). The V gene lost 1 base and the J gene lost 3 bases, with 11 bases spanning the gap. The CDR3 extends over 15 amino acids. Germline V gene lookup returns CDR1 SGHNT and CDR2 YYREEE (reference sequence). CDR3 nucleotide sequence: TGTGCCAGCAGCTTGAAGACCGGGGACAAAAACATTCAGTACTTC. Its translation: CASSLKTGDKNIQYF.

This clone occurred a few times. The CDR3: CASRLPPQSEQYF. As DNA, the CDR3 is TGTGCCAGCCGACTCCCTCCCCAGTCCGAGCAGTACTTC. The chain carries TRBV2 and TRBJ2-7; D ambiguous. CDR3 length: 13 amino acids. The V end was cut by 8 bases, the J end by 6 bases, with 17 bases between. Per germline, CDR1 SNHLY and CDR2 FYNNEI.

The gene calls are TRBV7-3 and TRBJ2-6, with D uncertain. The CDR3 sequence is 15 residues long. Germline loops: CDR1 SGHTA, CDR2 FQGTGA. Deletions cut 2 bases from V and 1 base from J, with 6 bases between. CDR3 amino acids: CASSLFLSGANVLTF. CDR3 sequence (DNA): TGTGCCAGCAGCTTATTTCTATCTGGGGCCAACGTCCTGACTTTC.

V usage is TRBV6-6 and J usage is TRBJ1-5; 7 bases fit TRBD1. The CDR3 spans 13 residues. The J segment lost 5 bases and the V segment lost 11 bases, leaving 9 bases of the junction unmatched. Germline values: CDR1 MNHNY, CDR2 SVGAGI (reference sequence). CDR3 nucleotides: TGTGCCGCCGGGACAGAGAATTATCAGCCCCAGCATTTT. Translated: CAAGTENYQPQHF.

The chain joins TRBV27 to TRBJ2-7; weak D call: TRBD2 (6 bases). The CDR3 contains 15 residues. Looked up from germline, CDR1 is MNHEY and CDR2 is SMNVEV (reference sequence). V dropped 3 bases and J dropped 3 bases, with 15 bases sitting between them. The CDR3 coding sequence is TGTGCCAGCAGTTTTCGGGCTAGCGACTACTACGAGCAGTACTTC. Its protein product is CASSFRASDYYEQYF.

The V call is TRBV7-6, the J call TRBJ2-5; TRBD1 matches at 9 bases. The J segment lost 5 bases and the V segment lost 5 bases, leaving 6 bases of the junction unmatched. Germline CDR1 is SGHVS and CDR2 is FNYEAQ. This CDR3 has 14 amino acids. The CDR3 region has the DNA TGTGCCAGCAGCCACAGGGGGCGCGGGGAGACCCAGTACTTC. Protein product: CASSHRGRGETQYF.